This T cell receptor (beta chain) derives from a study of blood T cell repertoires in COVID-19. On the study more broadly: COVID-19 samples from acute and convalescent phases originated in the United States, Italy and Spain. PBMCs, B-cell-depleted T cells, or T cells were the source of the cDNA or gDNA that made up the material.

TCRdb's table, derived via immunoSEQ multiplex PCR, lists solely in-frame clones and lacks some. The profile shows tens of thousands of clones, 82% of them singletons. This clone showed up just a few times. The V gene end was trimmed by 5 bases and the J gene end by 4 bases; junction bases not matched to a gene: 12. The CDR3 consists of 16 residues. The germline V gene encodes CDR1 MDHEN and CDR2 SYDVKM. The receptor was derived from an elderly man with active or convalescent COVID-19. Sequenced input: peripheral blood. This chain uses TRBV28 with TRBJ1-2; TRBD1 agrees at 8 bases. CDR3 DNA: TGTGCCAGCAGTCTACGGACAGGGATCATTGGCTATGGCTACACCTTC. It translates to CASSLRTGIIGYGYTF.